This TCR beta chain is from a study of identical twins. Comment on this clonotype: The junction shows a germline mismatch at one end, possibly a read error.

TCRdb analysed the 5' RACE reads with MiXCR anew, one entry per CDR3 protein. Of more than 250,000 distinct CDR3 sequences listed, more than 6.5% are singletons. From germline, CDR1 is MDHEN and CDR2 SYDVKM. The CDR3 sequence is 13 residues long. This sample also appeared in a second study, on yellow fever vaccine responses in identical twins.

This clonotype originated in a woman under 30 in good health. The J gene is TRBJ2-5, the V gene TRBV28, with D possibly TRBD1 on 6 matching bases. The sample was memory (CD45RO+) T cells sorted from blood. In DNA form, the CDR3 reads TGTGCCAGCAGTTCGACAGGCCAAGGGACCCAGTACTTC. It is translated as CASSSTGQGTQYF.